This T cell receptor (beta chain) was identified during a study of T cell responses to AZD1222 COVID-19 vaccine. Study results and limitations: Clonal diversity was possibly underestimated, and the donors were mostly white British, with more females. Only a handful of people who got AZD1222 tested seropositive at baseline.

On this clone itself: Its antigen is not known.

Germline CDR1 reads SGHRS; CDR2 reads YFSETQ. Trimming took 2 bases from V and 2 from J, leaving 9 bases between them. The CDR3 consists of 14 residues. Clones were sequenced by immunoSEQ multiplex PCR, and TCRdb holds only the in-frame ones, with some missing. The sample has roughly 80,000 clones; roughly 86% are singletons. The receptor was derived from an adult in good health. This chain links TRBV5-1 with TRBJ2-3; D unclear. The sequencing here drew on peripheral blood, taken on day 0 of MenACWY control vaccination. The CDR3 is CASSFGLITDTQYF. The CDR3 DNA is TGCGCCAGCAGCTTTGGCCTAATCACAGATACGCAGTATTTT.